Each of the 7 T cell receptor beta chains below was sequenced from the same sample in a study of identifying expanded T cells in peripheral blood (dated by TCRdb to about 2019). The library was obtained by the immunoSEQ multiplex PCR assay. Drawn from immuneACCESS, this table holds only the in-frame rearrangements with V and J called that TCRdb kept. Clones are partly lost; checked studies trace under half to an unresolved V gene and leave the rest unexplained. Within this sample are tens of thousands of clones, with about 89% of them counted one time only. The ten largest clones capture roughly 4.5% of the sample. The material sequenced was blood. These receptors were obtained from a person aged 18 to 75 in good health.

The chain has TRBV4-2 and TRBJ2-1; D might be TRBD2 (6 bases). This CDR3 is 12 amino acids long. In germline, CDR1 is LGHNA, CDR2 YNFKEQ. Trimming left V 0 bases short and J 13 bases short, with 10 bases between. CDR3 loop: CASSQDTGDQFF. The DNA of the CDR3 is TGTGCCAGCAGCCAAGATACGGGAGACCAGTTCTTC.

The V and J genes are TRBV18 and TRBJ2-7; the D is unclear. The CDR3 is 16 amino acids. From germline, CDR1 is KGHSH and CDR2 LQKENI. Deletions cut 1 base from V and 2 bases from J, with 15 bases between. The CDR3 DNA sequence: TGTGCCAGCTCACCACTTACTACGGTTGGCCCCTACGAGCAGTACTTC. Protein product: CASSPLTTVGPYEQYF.

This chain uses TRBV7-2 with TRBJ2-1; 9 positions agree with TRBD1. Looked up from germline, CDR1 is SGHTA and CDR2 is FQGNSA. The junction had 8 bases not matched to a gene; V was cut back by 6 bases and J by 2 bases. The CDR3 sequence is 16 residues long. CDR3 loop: CASSLLRTGAYNEQFF. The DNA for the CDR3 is TGTGCCAGCAGTCTCCTAAGGACAGGGGCCTACAATGAGCAGTTCTTC.

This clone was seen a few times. CDR3 sequence reads: CASSTGQGGGQPQHF. The CDR3, as DNA: TGTGCCAGCAGCACCGGACAGGGGGGCGGTCAGCCCCAGCATTTT. The chain has TRBV9 and TRBJ1-5, with 10 positions matching TRBD1. The ends lost 4 bases at V and 6 bases at J; junction bases unmatched: 7. Germline V gene lookup returns CDR1 SGDLS and CDR2 YYNGEE. The CDR3 contains 15 residues.

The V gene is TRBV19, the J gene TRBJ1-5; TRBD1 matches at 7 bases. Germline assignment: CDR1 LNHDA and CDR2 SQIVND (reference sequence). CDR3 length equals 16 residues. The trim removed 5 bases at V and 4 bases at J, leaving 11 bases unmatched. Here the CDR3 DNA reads TGTGCCAGTAGTTCGGAGGCCGGGACAGCAAATCAGCCCCAGCATTTT. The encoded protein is CASSSEAGTANQPQHF.

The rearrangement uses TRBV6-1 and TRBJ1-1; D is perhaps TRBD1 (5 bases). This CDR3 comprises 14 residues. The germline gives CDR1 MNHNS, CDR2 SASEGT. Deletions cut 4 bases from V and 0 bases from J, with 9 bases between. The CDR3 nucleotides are TGTGCCAGCAGTGGGGGCGTTATGAACACTGAAGCTTTCTTT. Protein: CASSGGVMNTEAFF.

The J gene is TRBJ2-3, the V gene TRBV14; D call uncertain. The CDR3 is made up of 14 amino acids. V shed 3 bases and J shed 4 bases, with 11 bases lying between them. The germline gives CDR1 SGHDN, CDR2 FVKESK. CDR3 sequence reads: CASSHIDPADTQYF. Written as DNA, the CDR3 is TGTGCCAGCAGCCACATAGATCCTGCAGATACGCAGTATTTT.